This section outlines one TCR beta chain sequence together with its context. Its specificity is unknown. This specimen belongs to a study of cytotoxic CD8 clonotypes in ibrutinib-treated CLL. Overall study: Among patients, 24 responded partially and 2 completely; roughly 15 then stayed remitted and 12 progressed after median around 68 months. Response samples came after a median about 11 months of treatment, range 6 to 36.

Findings and limits, study-wide: Private clonotypes, not public ones, expanded at ibrutinib response. Collection times varied between progressing and sustained-remission patients.

There are 14 residues in the CDR3. Germline V CDR1 and CDR2: LNHDA, SQIVND (reference sequence). J gave up 5 bases and V 6 bases, and 9 bases lay outside the gene matches. Sequencing used immunoSEQ multiplex PCR; TCRdb keeps in-frame clones, though not all of them. Among 55,000 to 60,000 clones listed, nearly 55% were seen once. The rearrangement uses TRBV19 and TRBJ2-5, with 7 bases identical to TRBD1. The sequence came from a human donor with chronic lymphocytic leukemia. The sample consisted of PBMCs, taken at disease progression, from a patient treated with ibrutinib. CDR3 nucleotides: TGTGCCAGTAGCAATTCCTACAGGGGTGAGACCCAGTACTTC. Protein product: CASSNSYRGETQYF.